One sample yielded the 30 T cell receptor beta chains listed below, sequenced in a study of PD-1 blockade in classical Hodgkin lymphoma. Assay used: immunoSEQ multiplex PCR; TCRdb lists only in-frame clones, some missing. The table has about 59,000 clones, roughly nine tenths seen once. Each of the patients experienced relapse following autologous stem cell transplantation, and their brentuximab vedotin exposure differed. The source material was peripheral blood mononuclear cells (PBMCs), sampled at baseline. The source is a human donor with classical Hodgkin lymphoma.

V and J are TRBV5-1 and TRBJ2-5; 13 nucleotides match TRBD2. CDR1 and CDR2 from the germline V gene are SGHRS and YFSETQ. There are 19 residues in the CDR3. With V trimmed by 0 bases and J by 5 bases, 13 bases remained unmatched. DNA for the CDR3: TGCGCCAGCAGCTTGGAGGCGGTTCCGGGACTAGCGGGATGGGAGACCCAGTACTTC. Protein: CASSLEAVPGLAGWETQYF.

In its sample, this clone was seen once. The rearrangement joins TRBV5-4 to TRBJ1-5; 9 bases agree with TRBD1. Germline CDR1 reads SGHNT; CDR2 reads YYREEE (reference sequence). The ends lost 4 bases at V and 3 bases at J; junction bases unmatched: 5. The CDR3 is 15 amino acids. CDR3 in DNA: TGTGCCAGCAGCCCCGGGACAGGGACCAATCAGCCCCAGCATTTT. Amino acids: CASSPGTGTNQPQHF.

This chain's CDR3 is CASSLVWTGELFF. The CDR3 DNA reads TGTGCCAGCAGCTTAGTTTGGACCGGGGAGCTGTTTTTT. The chain employs TRBV7-2 and TRBJ2-2; D is unresolved. Trimming pared 1 base from V and 5 bases from J, leaving 5 bases between. Germline V gene sequence: CDR1 SGHTA, CDR2 FQGNSA. The CDR3 consists of 13 residues. The variable domain in full, with the rest retrieved from reference TRBV7-2 and TRBJ2-2, is GAGVSQSPSNKVTEKGKDVELRCDPISGHTALYWYRQSLGQGLEFLIYFQGNSAPDKSGLPSDRFSAERTGGSVSTLTIQRTQQEDSAVYLCASSLVWTGELFFGEGSRLTVL.

The chain joins TRBV27 to TRBJ1-1; possibly TRBD1 for D (5 bases). The ends were cut back, 4 bases at V and 4 bases at J, with 13 bases in the middle. Germline V lookup: CDR1 MNHEY, CDR2 SMNVEV (reference sequence). This CDR3 comprises 14 residues. The CDR3 spells CASSYYSGATEAFF. The CDR3 DNA is TGTGCCAGCAGTTACTATTCCGGGGCCACTGAAGCTTTCTTT.

The genes are TRBV10-3 and TRBJ2-7; D may be TRBD2 (5 bases). V shed 7 bases and J shed 0 bases, with 10 bases lying between them. CDR1 and CDR2 (germline): ENHRY, SYGVKD. The CDR3 spans 13 residues. The CDR3 spells CAIKEAGSYEQYF. CDR3 DNA: TGTGCCATCAAGGAGGCAGGCTCCTACGAGCAGTACTTC.

The gene calls are TRBV28 and TRBJ1-1; D remains unclear. CDR3 length: 15 amino acids. Trimming pared 5 bases from V and 2 bases from J, leaving 15 bases between. Germline CDR1 MDHEN, CDR2 SYDVKM. CDR3 DNA: TGTGCCAGCAGTCTGAACCCGAGGAGCAACACTGAAGCTTTCTTT. This codes for CASSLNPRSNTEAFF. Supplemented by reference TRBV28 and TRBJ1-1, the full variable domain reads DVKVTQSSRYLVKRTGEKVFLECVQDMDHENMFWYRQDPGLGLRLIYFSYDVKMKEKGDIPEGYSVSREKKERFSLILESASTNQTSMYLCASSLNPRSNTEAFFGQGTRLTVV.

The V and J genes are TRBV19 and TRBJ1-1; D is ambiguous. Germline-derived CDR1 and CDR2 are LNHDA and SQIVND (reference sequence). This CDR3 is built from 15 residues. The V end was cut by 5 bases, the J end by 0 bases, with 13 bases between. CDR3 residues: CASSSVKEMNTEAFF. The DNA for the CDR3 is TGTGCCAGTAGTTCCGTCAAGGAGATGAACACTGAAGCTTTCTTT.

The V call is TRBV11-2, the J call TRBJ2-1, with no clear D. The CDR3 length is 14 residues. V lost 7 bases to trimming and J lost 7 bases, with 17 bases between them. CDR1 is SGHAT, CDR2 FQNNGV, per germline. The CDR3 spells CASTPGSLGNEQFF. Written as DNA, the CDR3 is TGTGCCAGCACTCCCGGGTCCCTTGGGAATGAGCAGTTCTTC.

V gene TRBV2 combines with J gene TRBJ1-1; D perhaps matches TRBD1 (6 bases). In germline, CDR1 is SNHLY, CDR2 FYNNEI. Between the trimmed V and J ends, which lost 6 bases and 4 bases, there was a span of 12 bases. CDR3 length: 13 amino acids. DNA of the CDR3: TGTGCCAGCAGGACCGGGACACGCACTGAAGCTTTCTTT. This gives the protein CASRTGTRTEAFF.

V and J are TRBV7-8 and TRBJ2-1; 12 positions agree with TRBD2. The V and J ends lost 5 bases and 8 bases, in that order; junction bases with no gene match: 7. Germline V gives CDR1 SGHVS, CDR2 FQNEAQ. This CDR3 region has 15 residues. The CDR3 nucleotides are TGTGCCAGCAGCCTGGGGACTAGCGGGTTTGATGAGCAGTTCTTC. Its translation is CASSLGTSGFDEQFF.

The chain is built from TRBV10-2 and TRBJ2-7, with TRBD2 identical over 8 bases. After removal of 3 bases from V and 3 bases from J, the junction contained 4 bases not matched to a gene. The V gene's germline CDR1 is WSHSY and CDR2 SAAADI. CDR3 length: 14 amino acids. The CDR3 loop is CASSDLAGYYEQYF. DNA of the CDR3: TGCGCCAGCAGTGACCTAGCGGGCTACTACGAGCAGTACTTC.

The gene calls are TRBV15 and TRBJ1-6; D call uncertain. The V and J ends lost 0 bases and 6 bases respectively, with 6 bases between them. Germline CDR1 and CDR2: LNHNV and YYDKDF (reference sequence). The CDR3 contains 14 residues. The CDR3 nucleotides read TGTGCCACCAGCAGAGAACGTCTTAATTCACCCCTCCACTTT. It encodes CATSRERLNSPLHF.

The genes are TRBV5-1 and TRBJ2-1; the D is unclear. CDR3 length: 14 residues. Germline V CDR1 and CDR2: SGHRS, YFSETQ. V lost 4 bases and J 6 bases, leaving 14 bases between the germline ends. CDR3 nucleotide sequence: TGCGCCAGCAGCGGGTACTCGGGCACCAATGAGCAGTTCTTC. It yields the protein CASSGYSGTNEQFF. The whole variable domain, remainder taken from reference TRBV5-1 and TRBJ2-1, is KAGVTQTPRYLIKTRGQQVTLSCSPISGHRSVSWYQQTPGQGLQFLFEYFSETQRNKGNFPGRFSGRQFSNSRSEMNVSTLELGDSALYLCASSGYSGTNEQFFGPGTRLTVL.

The chain couples TRBV5-8 to TRBJ1-1; a possible D gene is TRBD1 (5 bases). The V gene lost 1 base and the J gene lost 2 bases, with 9 bases spanning the gap. CDR1 and CDR2 from the germline V gene are SGHTS and YDEGEE. The CDR3 is made up of 14 amino acids. CDR3 in DNA: TGTGCCAGCAGCTTGAGGGGTGGTAACACTGAAGCTTTCTTT. Translated: CASSLRGGNTEAFF.

The J gene is TRBJ2-7, the V gene TRBV19, with D hard to call. V was trimmed by 0 bases and J by 2 bases, leaving 8 bases between them. Germline V gives CDR1 LNHDA, CDR2 SQIVND (reference sequence). This CDR3 spans 14 amino acids. Here the CDR3 reads CASSIDFWAYEQYF. DNA of the CDR3: TGTGCCAGTAGTATAGACTTTTGGGCCTACGAGCAGTACTTC.

The chain links TRBV27 to TRBJ2-2; D remains ambiguous. V was trimmed by 4 bases and J by 3 bases, leaving 9 bases between them. The germline V gene has CDR1 MNHEY and CDR2 SMNVEV (reference sequence). CDR3 length: 14 amino acids. CDR3 residues: CASSSRPYTGELFF. DNA of the CDR3: TGTGCCAGCAGTTCCCGGCCCTACACCGGGGAGCTGTTTTTT.

The chain is built from TRBV14 and TRBJ1-2, with D possibly matching TRBD1 (6 bases). V lost 5 bases and J 4 bases, leaving 14 bases between the germline ends. CDR1 is SGHDN, CDR2 FVKESK, per germline. The CDR3 has 14 residues. DNA for the CDR3: TGTGCCAGCAGCTTAGCCGGGACACCCTATGGCTACACCTTC. Protein: CASSLAGTPYGYTF.

The rearrangement links TRBV11-3 to TRBJ2-1; TRBD1 matches 10 bases. The CDR3 length is 15 residues. Looked up from germline, CDR1 is SGHNT and CDR2 is YENEEA. V shed 4 bases and J 5 bases; nucleotides not matched to a gene: 5. The CDR3 protein is CASSSGQGEHNEQFF. In DNA form, the CDR3 reads TGTGCCAGCAGCTCTGGACAGGGGGAACACAATGAGCAGTTCTTC. The variable domain in full, with the rest retrieved from reference TRBV11-3 and TRBJ2-1, is EAGVVQSPRYKIIEKKQPVAFWCNPISGHNTLYWYLQNLGQGPELLIRYENEEAVDDSQLPKDRFSAERLKGVDSTLKIQPAELGDSAVYLCASSSGQGEHNEQFFGPGTRLTVL.

In its sample, this clone was seen a few times. The chain combines TRBV6-1 with TRBJ1-5, with D maybe TRBD1 (6 bases). Germline V lookup: CDR1 MNHNS, CDR2 SASEGT. V was cut by 7 bases and J by 9 bases, with 16 bases left in between. The CDR3 length is 13 residues. The CDR3 DNA reads TGTGCCAGCACGCGGGACACCCTTTTGCCCCAGCATTTT. It specifies CASTRDTLLPQHF.

The gene calls are TRBV29-1 and TRBJ2-1; 14 bases match TRBD2. CDR3 size: 18 residues. CDR1 and CDR2 (germline): SQVTM, ANQGSEA. V trimming: 7 bases; J trimming: 1 base; junction bases outside the gene matches: 12. CDR3 loop: CSALYGTSGRSSYNEQFF. In nucleotides, the CDR3 is TGCAGCGCCTTATACGGGACTAGCGGGAGAAGTTCCTACAATGAGCAGTTCTTC.

Written as DNA, the CDR3 is TGTGCCAGCAGCCTAAAGTGGAACACTGAAGCTTTCTTT. This sequence encodes CASSLKWNTEAFF. The rearrangement joins TRBV11-3 to TRBJ1-1, with D uncertain. V lost 5 bases and J lost 1, with 8 bases in between. Germline CDR1 and CDR2: SGHNT and YENEEA. The length of the CDR3 is 13 residues.

DNA for the CDR3: TGCGCCAGCAGTGAGGCCCCCTACAGGGCGGCTAATGAAAAACTGTTTTTT. Translating gives CASSEAPYRAANEKLFF. The rearrangement links TRBV10-1 to TRBJ1-4, with D possibly matching TRBD1 (6 bases). The CDR3 extends over 17 amino acids. Trimming removed 2 bases from V and 3 bases from J, with 16 bases in between. Looked up from germline, CDR1 is WNHNN and CDR2 is SYGVQD (reference sequence).

This clone was detected once. The V call is TRBV7-9, the J call TRBJ1-6; D is possibly TRBD1 (6 bases). The germline V gene has CDR1 SEHNR and CDR2 FQNEAQ (reference sequence). With 3 bases removed from V and 7 bases from J, the gap between germline ends came to 13 bases. The CDR3 totals 15 residues. This CDR3 reads CASSFPKGVNSPLHF. The CDR3 bases are TGTGCCAGCAGCTTCCCCAAGGGGGTAAATTCACCCCTCCACTTT.

This clone was picked up one time. The chain links TRBV7-6 to TRBJ2-7, with TRBD1 matching 9 bases. The CDR3 loop spans 15 amino acids. The V gene's germline CDR1 is SGHVS and CDR2 FNYEAQ. V was pared by 5 bases and J by 4 bases, with 9 bases of the junction left unmatched. The CDR3 sequence: CASSGTQGALYEQYF. DNA for the CDR3: TGTGCCAGCAGCGGCACACAGGGGGCTTTGTACGAGCAGTACTTC.

CDR3 sequence (DNA): TGTGCCAGCAGCCAAGCGGCGGGGGGGCGCACCGGGGAGCTGTTTTTT. Amino acid sequence: CASSQAAGGRTGELFF. The rearrangement uses TRBV14 and TRBJ2-2; 9 bases are a match to TRBD2. Per the germline V gene, CDR1 is SGHDN and CDR2 is FVKESK. Germline trimming cut 1 base from V and 4 bases from J; bases unmatched to any gene: 4. This CDR3 contains 16 residues.

The gene calls are TRBV19 and TRBJ2-7, with TRBD1 matching 8 bases. J lost 5 bases, V lost 7 bases, and 10 bases had no gene match. This CDR3 spans 14 amino acids. Germline V gene lookup returns CDR1 LNHDA and CDR2 SQIVND (reference sequence). The CDR3 loop reads CASTPGTGWDEQYF. CDR3 DNA: TGTGCCAGTACCCCAGGGACAGGTTGGGACGAGCAGTACTTC.

The chain combines TRBV27 with TRBJ2-2; no definite D call. With 7 bases removed from V and 7 bases from J, the gap between germline ends came to 7 bases. This CDR3 region has 11 residues. Germline CDR1 is MNHEY and CDR2 is SMNVEV (reference sequence). CDR3 residues: CASTNGGELFF. Written as DNA, the CDR3 is TGTGCCAGCACGAATGGCGGGGAGCTGTTTTTT.

Concerning this clone itself: Relative to the germline gene, one junction end is altered; a read error may explain this. The J gene is TRBJ1-5, the V gene TRBV10-3, with D tentatively TRBD1 (6 bases). CDR3 length: 13 residues. The V gene's germline CDR1 is ENHRY and CDR2 SYGVKD. The CDR3 reads CAIGEDRNQPQHF. The CDR3 bases are TGTGCCATCGGTGAGGACAGAAATCAGCCCCAGCATTTT.

The J gene is TRBJ2-7, the V gene TRBV7-8; 7 nucleotides align to TRBD1. The CDR3 length is 14 residues. V lost 8 bases and J lost 3; bases outside the gene matches: 10. Germline V gives CDR1 SGHVS, CDR2 FQNEAQ. The CDR3 nucleotides are TGTGCCAGCCGCCCCAGACAGGGCCTCTACGAGCAGTACTTC. Its protein is CASRPRQGLYEQYF.

This rearrangement joins TRBV7-8 to TRBJ2-3; no reliable D call. Germline V gives CDR1 SGHVS, CDR2 FQNEAQ. This CDR3 region has 12 residues. With 0 bases removed from V and 4 bases from J, the gap between germline ends came to 2 bases. The CDR3 DNA follows: TGTGCCAGCAGCTTAGCGTCAGATACGCAGTATTTT. Translated, it gives CASSLASDTQYF.